This is a list of T cell receptor beta chains from one sample in a study of T cell changes during pregnancy in multiple sclerosis. Here immunoSEQ multiplex PCR was the method, and the copy in TCRdb shows in-frame clones only, minus some. The sample includes 26,000 or so clones, under 95% of them seen just once. Source: peripheral blood, taken in the first trimester of pregnancy. The receptors stem from a female donor in good health, enrolled as a control in a pregnancy study. CDR3s include the opening cysteine and the closing phenylalanine or tryptophan. Fields, in order: J gene, V gene, clone size, D gene, CDR3 DNA, CDR3 protein. The D gene is left open where the match is weak. A row's size may be missing; if present it is once, few, many or a size class.

>TRBJ2-3|TRBV11-3|-|TRBD2
TGTGCCAGCAGTCCCGGACTAGCGGGCCATTCAGATACGCAGTATTTT
CASSPGLAGHSDTQYF
>TRBJ1-5|TRBV28|-|TRBD1
TGTGCCAGCAGTTTGTCACAGGGGGGCAATCAGCCCCAGCATTTT
CASSLSQGGNQPQHF
>TRBJ2-3|TRBV19|-|-
TGTGCCAGTAGTATAGGTTCGTTCACAGATACGCAGTATTTT
CASSIGSFTDTQYF
>TRBJ2-7|TRBV19|-|-
TGTGCCAGCGGTGAGTACGAGCAGTACTTC
CASGEYEQYF
>TRBJ2-7|TRBV4-1|once|TRBD1
TGCGCCAGCAGCCAGAGTACCCGGGACAGAGCCTACGAGCAGTACTTC
CASSQSTRDRAYEQYF
>TRBJ2-2|TRBV5-6|once|-
TGTGCCAGCAGCGACCGCTTCACGGGGTTGAGACCCGGGGAGCTGTTTTTT
CASSDRFTGLRPGELFF
>TRBJ1-5|TRBV30|-|-
TGTGCCTGGAGAGCTGATAGCAATCAGCCCCAGCATTTT
CAWRADSNQPQHF
>TRBJ1-1|TRBV15|-|-
TGTGCCACCAGCAGAGAGGCAGGGGCGAGGGTGAACACTGAAGCTTTCTTT
CATSREAGARVNTEAFF
>TRBJ2-4|TRBV11-2|-|TRBD1
TGTGCCAGTACACAGCAGGGGGCGCAAAACATTCAGTACTTC
CASTQQGAQNIQYF
>TRBJ2-7|TRBV2|-|-
TGTGCCAGCACTGCCTCAGCGGGCGAGCAGTACTTC
CASTASAGEQYF
>TRBJ2-1|TRBV30|-|TRBD2
TGTGCCTGGAGTATTGGACTAGCGGGGGACGGTGAGCAGTTCTTC
CAWSIGLAGDGEQFF
>TRBJ2-7|TRBV7-7|-|-
TGTGCTAGCAGCTTAGGGCCACAGGGCGAGCAGTACTTC
CASSLGPQGEQYF
>TRBJ2-7|TRBV6-5|-|TRBD2
TGTGCCAGCAGTTACTCGGAGGGCGGGGGGGAGCAGTACTTC
CASSYSEGGGEQYF
>TRBJ1-1|TRBV2|-|-
TGTGCCAGCAGCCAAGGACAGACCATGAACACTGAAGCTTTCTTT
CASSQGQTMNTEAFF
>TRBJ2-2|TRBV6-1|-|-
TGTGCCAGCAGTGAAGCGTCCGAGGGATGGGAGCTGTTTTTT
CASSEASEGWELFF
>TRBJ2-3|TRBV5-6|-|TRBD2
TGTGCCAGCAGCTCCCGTCGACTAGCGGGGGAGATAGATACGCAGTATTTT
CASSSRRLAGEIDTQYF
>TRBJ2-4|TRBV4-2|-|-
TGTGCCAGCAGCCCTAGGCTAGAAAACATTCAGTACTTC
CASSPRLENIQYF
>TRBJ1-1|TRBV9|-|-
TGTGCCAGCAGCGTAGCTCCTTCGAACACTGAAGCTTTCTTT
CASSVAPSNTEAFF
>TRBJ1-5|TRBV7-2|-|-
TGTGCCAGCAGCTTAGACTCCCAACGAAATCAGCCCCAGCATTTT
CASSLDSQRNQPQHF
>TRBJ2-1|TRBV10-3|-|TRBD2
TGTGCCATTAGCGGGGGGCCCGACAATGAGCAGTTCTTC
CAISGGPDNEQFF
>TRBJ2-2|TRBV7-8|-|TRBD2
TGTGCCAGCACCCCCCCCGCGGGAGGGAACACCGGGGAGCTGTTTTTT
CASTPPAGGNTGELFF
>TRBJ2-3|TRBV10-3|-|TRBD2
TGTGCCATCAGGGAGCGGGAGGGGGGCACAGATACGCAGTATTTT
CAIREREGGTDTQYF
>TRBJ2-3|TRBV14|-|-
TGTGCCAGCAGCCCTCTAAACACAGATACGCAGTATTTT
CASSPLNTDTQYF
>TRBJ2-7|TRBV12-5|-|-
TGTGCTAGTGGTTTGGTACAATTGGCAGGGCGCTTTTACGAGCAGTACTTC
CASGLVQLAGRFYEQYF
>TRBJ2-3|TRBV5-1|once|-
TGCGCCAGCAGCTTGGGAGGCCTCGCCCCCACAGATACGCAGTATTTT
CASSLGGLAPTDTQYF
>TRBJ2-5|TRBV6-5|-|-
TGTGCCAGCACCGAGGGGGGGCCTGAGACCCAGTACTTC
CASTEGGPETQYF
>TRBJ2-6|TRBV21-1|-|-
TGTGCCAGCAGCAAAGACAGGGTTGGGGCCAACGTCCTGACTTTC
CASSKDRVGANVLTF
>TRBJ2-2|TRBV20-1|-|-
TGCAGTGCTCAAAACACCGGGGAGCTGTTTTTT
CSAQNTGELFF
>TRBJ2-1|TRBV5-5|-|TRBD2
TGTGCCAGCAGCTTGGGCCTAGCGGAAAGCCCTAGGGGCCATGAGCAGTTCTTC
CASSLGLAESPRGHEQFF
>TRBJ1-4|TRBV14|-|-
TGTGCCAGCAGCACCCGGACAGCCTTTAATGAAAAACTGTTTTTT
CASSTRTAFNEKLFF
>TRBJ2-3|TRBV7-2|-|-
TGTGCCAGCAGCTTCCGCCAGCGGGCGTGGACAGATACGCAGTATTTT
CASSFRQRAWTDTQYF
>TRBJ1-5|TRBV19|-|-
TGTGCCAGTACCCCCTCCGGAGGGGTTGGCGGTCAGCCCCAGCATTTT
CASTPSGGVGGQPQHF